The T cell receptor (beta chain) described here comes from a study of blood T cell repertoires in COVID-19. This CDR3 has 14 amino acids. The V gene's germline CDR1 is KGHSH and CDR2 LQKENI. Trimming removed 3 bases at V and 2 bases at J, with 11 bases between. This table comes from immunoSEQ multiplex PCR, and its TCRdb copy is limited to in-frame clones, with some not included. The data show roughly 80,000 clones, with around 81% seen just once and 8.5% to 10% held by the top ten. Only one count was recorded for this clone. Sequenced: peripheral blood. The sequence was collected from a human donor in a cohort sampled during active COVID-19. The chain uses TRBV18 and TRBJ2-7, with D perhaps TRBD1 (6 bases). CDR3 coding DNA: TGTGCCAGCTCACCCGGGACACACACCTACGAGCAGTACTTC. Its translation is CASSPGTHTYEQYF.